Shown below are 16 T cell receptor beta chains from a single sample sequenced in a study of CD8 T cells in Susac syndrome (dated by TCRdb to between 2017 and 2020). Receptor amplification or capture employed the immunoSEQ multiplex PCR assay. RNA was extracted using the RNeasy kit, and about 0.5 to 1 microgram was reverse transcribed with random hexamers. Using fastp at Q25 and MiXCR, TCRdb reprocessed the public reads and kept productive beta chains. Every CDR3 protein is listed once, alongside the most common genes and DNA of its rows. This sample holds about 130,000 distinct CDR3 sequences; around 94% were observed only once. The top ten constitute 0.21% of the sample. Sequenced material: CD8+ T cells from PBMCs. These receptors were collected from a human donor with Susac syndrome.

J is TRBJ2-5 and V is TRBV4-1; TRBD2 is a possible D gene (5 bases). The CDR3 runs to 15 residues. Trimming pared 4 bases from V and 5 bases from J, leaving 17 bases between. Germline CDR1 and CDR2: MGHRA and YSYEKL. The CDR3 loop reads CASSPTRGSGETQYF. CDR3 nucleotide sequence: TGCGCCAGCAGCCCCACCCGGGGATCTGGCGAGACCCAGTACTTC.

The gene calls are TRBV3-1 and TRBJ2-1; D is uncertain. V lost 0 bases and J lost 5, with 5 bases in between. The CDR3 covers 13 residues. Germline V gene lookup returns CDR1 LGHDT and CDR2 YNNKEL (reference sequence). CDR3 amino acids: CASSQDGNNEQFF. Here the CDR3 DNA reads TGTGCCAGCAGCCAAGATGGGAACAATGAGCAGTTCTTC.

This sequence joins TRBV27 and TRBJ2-3, with D perhaps matching TRBD2 (6 bases). The CDR3 is made up of 15 amino acids. CDR1 and CDR2 (germline): MNHEY, SMNVEV (reference sequence). V was trimmed by 4 bases and J by 0 bases, leaving 11 bases between them. The CDR3 reads CASSYSGPSTDTQYF. As DNA, the CDR3 is TGTGCCAGCAGTTATAGCGGACCCAGCACAGATACGCAGTATTTT.

The chain uses TRBV6-1 and TRBJ2-3; 11 bases agree with TRBD2. The CDR3 is made up of 16 amino acids. After removal of 5 bases from V and 2 bases from J, the junction contained 6 bases not matched to a gene. The germline V gene encodes CDR1 MNHNS and CDR2 SASEGT. CDR3 sequence (DNA): TGTGCCAGCAGTCCCCTAGCGGGAGGCCCCACAGATACGCAGTATTTT. It yields the protein CASSPLAGGPTDTQYF.

The rearrangement links TRBV6-5 to TRBJ1-5, with 7 bases aligning to TRBD1. Germline CDR1 reads MNHEY; CDR2 reads SVGAGI. This CDR3 is 15 amino acids long. Germline trimming cut 2 bases from V and 6 bases from J; bases unmatched to any gene: 7. The CDR3 DNA reads TGTGCCAGCAGTTACGTCCCCCCAGGGGGTCAGCCCCAGCATTTT. It specifies CASSYVPPGGQPQHF.

V and J are TRBV5-6 and TRBJ1-1; the D is unclear. The CDR3 loop spans 14 amino acids. V gave up 0 bases and J gave up 2 bases, with 8 bases separating them. CDR1 and CDR2 (germline): SGHDT, YYEEEE. In DNA, the CDR3 is TGTGCCAGCAGCTTGGCCCTGGGAAACACTGAAGCTTTCTTT. It is translated as CASSLALGNTEAFF.

The chain combines TRBV30 with TRBJ2-3, with D unclear. The CDR3 contains 10 residues. Trimming took off 5 bases at V and 5 bases at J, with 5 bases between the two ends. Germline V gene sequence: CDR1 GTSNPN, CDR2 SVGIG (reference sequence). CDR3 DNA sequence: TGTGCCTGGGAAGAAGATACGCAGTATTTT. It encodes CAWEEDTQYF.

The chain couples TRBV12-5 to TRBJ2-2; D is unclear. Germline CDR1 is LGHNT and CDR2 is FRNRAP. The CDR3 is 14 residues long. Trimming cost V 7 bases and J 0 bases, with 9 bases left between them. CDR3 loop: CASAILSNTGELFF. The CDR3 nucleotides are TGTGCTAGTGCAATCCTATCGAACACCGGGGAGCTGTTTTTT.

J is TRBJ2-1 and V is TRBV11-2, with D perhaps matching TRBD1 (6 bases). Deletions cut 5 bases from V and 3 bases from J, with 17 bases between. Germline V gives CDR1 SGHAT, CDR2 FQNNGV. The CDR3 is 16 amino acids. The CDR3 is CASSPMGAGIYNEQFF. In DNA, the CDR3 is TGTGCCAGCAGCCCGATGGGGGCAGGGATCTACAATGAGCAGTTCTTC.

The rearrangement uses TRBV7-6 and TRBJ2-7; no clear D. V gave up 5 bases and J gave up 3 bases, with 14 bases separating them. This CDR3 is 14 amino acids long. CDR1 is SGHVS and CDR2 is FNYEAQ in the germline V gene. This chain's CDR3 is CASSPYGTIYEQYF. The CDR3 nucleotides read TGTGCCAGCAGCCCTTACGGAACGATCTACGAGCAGTACTTC.

The chain is built from TRBV20-1 and TRBJ2-7; D is uncertain. The CDR3 runs to 13 residues. V was shortened by 2 bases and J by 5 bases, with 13 bases between the two germline ends. CDR1 and CDR2 from the germline V gene are DFQATT and SNEGSKA (reference sequence). The CDR3 DNA follows: TGCAGTGCTAGACCTGCGGATTTCAACGAGCAGTACTTC. Protein product: CSARPADFNEQYF.

The V call is TRBV5-1, the J call TRBJ2-7, with 10 bases fitting TRBD1. Germline-derived CDR1 and CDR2 are SGHRS and YFSETQ. The CDR3 length is 15 residues. J lost 7 bases, V lost 2 bases, and 9 bases had no gene match. In DNA form, the CDR3 reads TGCGCCAGCAGCTTACCCGGGACAGGGGTCGAGGAGCAGTACTTC. It encodes CASSLPGTGVEEQYF. The full variable domain, in which reference TRBV5-1 and TRBJ2-7 provide the parts outside the CDR3, is KAGVTQTPRYLIKTRGQQVTLSCSPISGHRSVSWYQQTPGQGLQFLFEYFSETQRNKGNFPGRFSGRQFSNSRSEMNVSTLELGDSALYLCASSLPGTGVEEQYFGPGTRLTVT.

The chain is built from TRBV3-1 and TRBJ1-4; D not resolved. The CDR3 has 17 amino acids. Looked up from germline, CDR1 is LGHDT and CDR2 is YNNKEL (reference sequence). V was cut by 3 bases and J by 0 bases, with 14 bases left in between. Here the CDR3 reads CASSHDLPQATNEKLFF. The CDR3 DNA is TGTGCCAGCAGCCACGACTTACCGCAGGCAACTAATGAAAAACTGTTTTTT.

This clonotype was recorded once. V is TRBV7-8 and J is TRBJ2-5; D call uncertain. CDR1 and CDR2 (germline): SGHVS, FQNEAQ. This CDR3 region has 17 residues. V gave up 4 bases and J gave up 5 bases, with 23 bases separating them. CDR3: CASSYIRLAARKETQYF. The CDR3 DNA sequence: TGTGCCAGCAGCTACATAAGACTGGCAGCCAGAAAGGAGACCCAGTACTTC.

This chain links TRBV11-1 with TRBJ2-7, with D perhaps assigned TRBD1 or TRBD2 (5 bases each). This CDR3 has 13 residues. Germline-derived CDR1 and CDR2 are SGHAT and FQDESV (reference sequence). The ends were cut back, 5 bases at V and 3 bases at J, with 11 bases in the middle. This chain's CDR3 is CASSRAGSYEQYF. The CDR3 DNA follows: TGTGCCAGCAGCCGGGCAGGGAGCTACGAGCAGTACTTC. Using reference TRBV11-1 and TRBJ2-7 for the parts outside the CDR3, the full variable domain is EAEVAQSPRYKITEKSQAVAFWCDPISGHATLYWYRQILGQGPELLVQFQDESVVDDSQLPKDRFSAERLKGVDSTLKIQPAELGDSAMYLCASSRAGSYEQYFGPGTRLTVT.

J is TRBJ2-3 and V is TRBV12-3 or TRBV12-4; D gene uncertain. V was pared by 4 bases and J by 6 bases, with 14 bases between. The CDR3 runs 14 residues. CDR3 amino acids: CASSSPLLRDTQYF. The DNA of the CDR3 is TGTGCCAGCAGTTCGCCCCTACTTCGGGATACGCAGTATTTT.